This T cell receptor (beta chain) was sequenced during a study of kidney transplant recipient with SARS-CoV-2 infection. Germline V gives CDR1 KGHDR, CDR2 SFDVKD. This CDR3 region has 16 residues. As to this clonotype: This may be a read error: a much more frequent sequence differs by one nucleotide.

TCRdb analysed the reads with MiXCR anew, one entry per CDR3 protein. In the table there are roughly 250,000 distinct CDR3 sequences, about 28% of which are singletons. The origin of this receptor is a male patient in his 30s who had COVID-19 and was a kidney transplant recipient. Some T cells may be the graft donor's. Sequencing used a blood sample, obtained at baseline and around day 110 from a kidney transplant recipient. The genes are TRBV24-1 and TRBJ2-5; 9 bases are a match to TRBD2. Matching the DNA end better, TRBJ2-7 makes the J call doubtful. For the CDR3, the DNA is TGTGCCACCGGTGATTCGGCTAGCGGGGACTCCTACGAGCAGTACTTC. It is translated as CATGDSASGDSYEQYF.